The clone carrying this TCR beta chain has a single count. Antigen specificity is unknown. The PCR was carried out with 60 Vbeta primers and 13 Jbeta primers. Measured with immunoSEQ multiplex PCR; TCRdb has only the in-frame clones, and not every one. The table has 95,000 to 150,000 clones, more than 60% seen once. There were likely unrecorded immune exposures, though donors were nominally healthy when sampled. The data are from a study of cytomegalovirus exposure and HLA in healthy donors. V was pared by 4 bases and J by 7 bases, with 12 bases between. Germline lookup yields CDR1 SGHKS and CDR2 YYEKEE (reference sequence). CDR3 length equals 13 residues. Study findings and constraints: Excluded: some indistinguishable V segments such as TRBV6-2 and TRBV6-3. Accurate prediction of HLA-A and HLA-B alleles (for most subjects) was reportedly achieved from TCR beta sequences. In an earlier analysis, productive rearrangement rates for most beta V segments clustered near 87% or 30%.

The chain joins TRBV5-5 to TRBJ1-5; weak D call: TRBD1 (6 bases). The sequence was collected from a woman aged 45 to 65 in good health and CMV-seropositive. Sequencing used PBMCs. CDR3 in amino acids: CASSITGTQPQHF. The CDR3 coding sequence is TGTGCCAGCAGCATTACAGGGACCCAGCCCCAGCATTTT. Combining the CDR3 with reference TRBV5-5 and TRBJ1-5 gives the whole variable domain DAGVTQSPTHLIKTRGQQVTLRCSPISGHKSVSWYQQVLGQGPQFIFQYYEKEERGRGNFPDRFSARQFPNYSSELNVNALLLGDSALYLCASSITGTQPQHFGDGTRLSIL.